These 14 T cell receptor beta chains were all obtained from the same sample, sequenced in a study of cytomegalovirus exposure and HLA in healthy donors. In the PCR, 60 Vbeta and 13 Jbeta primers were used. The assay was immunoSEQ multiplex PCR, and TCRdb's table has in-frame clones only and misses some. The table includes hundreds of thousands of clones, approximately 70% detected once. Sequenced material: PBMCs. These receptor sequences come from a female donor in good health and CMV-seronegative.

This clone has only one observation. V usage is TRBV19 and J usage is TRBJ2-5; D is uncertain. This CDR3 comprises 13 residues. Trimming left V 5 bases short and J 5 bases short, with 12 bases between. Germline values: CDR1 LNHDA, CDR2 SQIVND (reference sequence). CDR3 sequence: CASSPPYVETQYF. The CDR3 nucleotides read TGTGCCAGTAGTCCTCCTTATGTGGAGACCCAGTACTTC.

This clone was observed a few times. The chain joins TRBV12-5 to TRBJ1-2, with D possibly TRBD1 on 6 matching bases. CDR1 and CDR2 (germline): LGHNT, FRNRAP. The CDR3 length is 15 residues. Trimming removed 5 bases from V and 5 bases from J, with 18 bases in between. CDR3 in DNA: TGTGCTAGTGGTCTCAACGAAGGGGGGGCTTATGGCTACACCTTC. This gives the protein CASGLNEGGAYGYTF.

The chain recombines TRBV2 with TRBJ1-3; 8 bases align to TRBD1. This CDR3 has 14 amino acids. Trimming cost V 4 bases and J 5 bases; bases outside gene matches: 4. CDR1 and CDR2 (germline): SNHLY, FYNNEI. The CDR3 DNA sequence: TGTGCCAGCAGTGTTGGGACAGGAAGAAACACCATATATTTT. Translation gives CASSVGTGRNTIYF.

The J gene is TRBJ2-2, the V gene TRBV19; the match to TRBD2 covers 11 bases. Trimming took 8 bases from V and 6 from J; bases not matched to a gene: 11. The germline V gene encodes CDR1 LNHDA and CDR2 SQIVND (reference sequence). The CDR3 is made up of 16 amino acids. CDR3 nucleotides: TGTGCCAGTCAACACGAGCTAGCGGGAGGACCCGGGGAGCTGTTTTTT. Translating gives CASQHELAGGPGELFF.

The chain recombines TRBV28 with TRBJ1-1, with a tentative D call TRBD1 (6 bases). Trimming left V 5 bases short and J 9 bases short, with 13 bases between. Germline CDR1 is MDHEN and CDR2 is SYDVKM. This CDR3 has 12 residues. CDR3 sequence: CASSEKQGKAFF. The CDR3 DNA reads TGTGCCAGCAGTGAAAAACAGGGCAAAGCTTTCTTT.

This clone was observed a handful of times. V gene TRBV7-9 combines with J gene TRBJ2-7; D is possibly TRBD2 (7 bases). V lost 1 base, J lost 4 bases, and 14 bases lay in between. The germline V gene has CDR1 SEHNR and CDR2 FQNEAQ (reference sequence). The CDR3 sequence is 15 residues long. CDR3 sequence reads: CASSLVGGGTYEQYF. CDR3 DNA sequence: TGTGCCAGCAGCTTAGTGGGAGGGGGAACATACGAGCAGTACTTC.

This clone was picked up one time. The V and J genes are TRBV27 and TRBJ1-2, with 7 bases lining up with TRBD1. The ends lost 7 bases at V and 4 bases at J; junction bases unmatched: 15. The CDR3 is 16 amino acids. Looked up from germline, CDR1 is MNHEY and CDR2 is SMNVEV (reference sequence). The CDR3 spells CASIGFGAGGSYGYTF. As DNA, the CDR3 is TGTGCCAGCATAGGGTTCGGGGCAGGGGGGAGCTATGGCTACACCTTC.

The rearrangement links TRBV11-3 to TRBJ2-5; 7 bases agree with TRBD2. Germline values: CDR1 SGHNT, CDR2 YENEEA. The CDR3 totals 13 residues. The V segment lost 5 bases and the J segment 5 bases; nucleotides outside the gene matches: 5. The CDR3: CASSPTGGETQYF. The CDR3, as DNA: TGTGCCAGCAGCCCGACCGGGGGGGAGACCCAGTACTTC.

The chain joins TRBV29-1 to TRBJ2-7, with TRBD2 matching 7 bases. The DNA end is a closer match to TRBJ2-5, so the J assignment may be wrong. The CDR3 runs 15 residues. CDR1 and CDR2 (germline): SQVTM, ANQGSEA. This chain's CDR3 is CSVDVWPVGGETQYF. The DNA for the CDR3 is TGCAGCGTTGACGTTTGGCCGGTCGGGGGGGAGACCCAGTACTTC.

The chain carries TRBV15 and TRBJ2-3; 10 bases map to TRBD2. The CDR3 sequence is 19 residues long. Germline lookup yields CDR1 LNHNV and CDR2 YYDKDF (reference sequence). The V segment lost 2 bases and the J segment 3 bases; nucleotides outside the gene matches: 14. CDR3 nucleotides: TGTGCCACCAGCAGACTCCACACGGGGGCTAGCGGGAGTACAGATACGCAGTATTTT. Translating it yields CATSRLHTGASGSTDTQYF.

This clone was seen only a few times. This chain joins TRBV5-1 and TRBJ1-4; 9 bases map to TRBD1. The V gene's germline CDR1 is SGHRS and CDR2 YFSETQ. CDR3 length equals 16 residues. The J segment lost 7 bases and the V segment lost 0 bases, leaving 7 bases of the junction unmatched. The DNA for the CDR3 is TGCGCCAGCAGCTTGGCCCCCGGGACAGGGAGTGAAAAACTGTTTTTT. Its protein is CASSLAPGTGSEKLFF.

There are a few counts of this clone. This chain uses TRBV5-4 with TRBJ2-2; a possible D gene is TRBD1 (6 bases). This CDR3 has 15 amino acids. V was cut by 5 bases and J by 5 bases, with 16 bases left in between. CDR1 is SGHNT, CDR2 YYREEE, per germline (reference sequence). CDR3 protein: CASRPGTTMTGELFF. CDR3 nucleotides: TGTGCCAGCAGACCCGGGACAACCATGACCGGGGAGCTGTTTTTT.

A few counts support this clone. The chain recombines TRBV7-7 with TRBJ2-5; 15 nucleotides agree with TRBD2. The CDR3 sequence is 18 residues long. CDR1 is SSHAT, CDR2 FNYEAQ, per germline (reference sequence). The V segment lost 5 bases and the J segment 4 bases; nucleotides outside the gene matches: 11. CDR3 residues: CASSKTPGLAGGIETQYF. The CDR3 DNA is TGTGCCAGCAGCAAGACGCCGGGACTAGCGGGAGGAATAGAGACCCAGTACTTC.

This chain uses TRBV11-3 with TRBJ2-7; TRBD1 aligns across 10 bases. CDR3 size: 15 residues. Trimming at V came to 1 base and at J to 2 bases, leaving 2 bases not matched to a gene. Germline loops: CDR1 SGHNT, CDR2 YENEEA. CDR3 loop: CASSLVGTGAYEQYF. The CDR3 nucleotides are TGTGCCAGCAGCTTAGTAGGGACAGGGGCCTACGAGCAGTACTTC.